This T cell receptor beta chain was captured in a study of cytomegalovirus exposure and HLA in healthy donors. Findings and caveats of the study: Upon later analysis, HLA-associated TCR beta chains proved more clonally expanded than other, equally common chains.

The primer mix had 60 Vbeta and 13 Jbeta primers. The data were produced by immunoSEQ multiplex PCR, yet TCRdb's version contains in-frame clones alone and is incomplete. In the table there are under 200,000 clones, over 70% of which are singletons. Details on this clone: The target antigen is unknown.

The TCR sequence derives from a man aged 18 to 30 in good health and CMV-seropositive. Input material: PBMCs.

The CDR3, as DNA: TGTGCCAGCAGCGTTGGGGGACTAGCGGAGGAGCAGTTCTTC. This translates into CASSVGGLAEEQFF. The V gene is TRBV9, the J gene TRBJ2-1; 11 positions match TRBD2. The germline V gene encodes CDR1 SGDLS and CDR2 YYNGEE. The length of the CDR3 is 14 residues. Trimming at V came to 2 bases and at J to 10 bases, leaving 5 bases not matched to a gene.